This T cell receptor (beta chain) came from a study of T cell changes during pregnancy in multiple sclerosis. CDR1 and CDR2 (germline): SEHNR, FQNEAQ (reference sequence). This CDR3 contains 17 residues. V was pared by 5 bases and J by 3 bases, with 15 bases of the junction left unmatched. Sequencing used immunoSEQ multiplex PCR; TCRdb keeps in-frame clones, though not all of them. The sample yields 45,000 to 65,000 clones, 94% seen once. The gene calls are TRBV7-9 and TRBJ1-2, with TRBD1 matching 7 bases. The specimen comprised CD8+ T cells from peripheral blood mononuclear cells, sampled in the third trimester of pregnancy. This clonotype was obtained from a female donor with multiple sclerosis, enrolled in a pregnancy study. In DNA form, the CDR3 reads TGTGCCAGCAGCACAGGGGCAACAGGGCAAGGTCACTATGGCTACACCTTC. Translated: CASSTGATGQGHYGYTF.